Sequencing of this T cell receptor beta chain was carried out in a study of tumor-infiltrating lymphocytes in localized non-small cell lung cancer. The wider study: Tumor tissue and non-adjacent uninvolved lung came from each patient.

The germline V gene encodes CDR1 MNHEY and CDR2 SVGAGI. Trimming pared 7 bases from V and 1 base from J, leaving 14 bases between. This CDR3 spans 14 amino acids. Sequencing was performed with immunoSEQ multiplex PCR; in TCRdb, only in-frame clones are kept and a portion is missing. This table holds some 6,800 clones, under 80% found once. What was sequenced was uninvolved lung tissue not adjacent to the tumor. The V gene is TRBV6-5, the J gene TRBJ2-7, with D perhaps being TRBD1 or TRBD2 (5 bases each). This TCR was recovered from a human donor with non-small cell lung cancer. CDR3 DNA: TGTGCCAGCACCATCGGGACCGGGTCCTACGAGCAGTACTTC. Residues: CASTIGTGSYEQYF.